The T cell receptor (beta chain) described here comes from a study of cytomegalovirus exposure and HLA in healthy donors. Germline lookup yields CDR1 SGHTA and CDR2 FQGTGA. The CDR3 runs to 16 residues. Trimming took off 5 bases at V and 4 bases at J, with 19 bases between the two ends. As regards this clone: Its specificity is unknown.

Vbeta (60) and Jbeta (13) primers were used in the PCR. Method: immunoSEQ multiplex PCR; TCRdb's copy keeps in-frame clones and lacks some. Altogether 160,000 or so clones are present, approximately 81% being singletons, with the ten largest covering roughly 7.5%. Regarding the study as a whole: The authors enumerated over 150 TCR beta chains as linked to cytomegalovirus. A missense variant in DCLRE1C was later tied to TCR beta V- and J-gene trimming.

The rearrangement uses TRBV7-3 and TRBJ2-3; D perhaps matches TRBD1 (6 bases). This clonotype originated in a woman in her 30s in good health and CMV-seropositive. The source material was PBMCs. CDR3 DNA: TGTGCCAGCAGCCCCCCGAACAGGGTAGGGGCAGATACGCAGTATTTT. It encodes CASSPPNRVGADTQYF.